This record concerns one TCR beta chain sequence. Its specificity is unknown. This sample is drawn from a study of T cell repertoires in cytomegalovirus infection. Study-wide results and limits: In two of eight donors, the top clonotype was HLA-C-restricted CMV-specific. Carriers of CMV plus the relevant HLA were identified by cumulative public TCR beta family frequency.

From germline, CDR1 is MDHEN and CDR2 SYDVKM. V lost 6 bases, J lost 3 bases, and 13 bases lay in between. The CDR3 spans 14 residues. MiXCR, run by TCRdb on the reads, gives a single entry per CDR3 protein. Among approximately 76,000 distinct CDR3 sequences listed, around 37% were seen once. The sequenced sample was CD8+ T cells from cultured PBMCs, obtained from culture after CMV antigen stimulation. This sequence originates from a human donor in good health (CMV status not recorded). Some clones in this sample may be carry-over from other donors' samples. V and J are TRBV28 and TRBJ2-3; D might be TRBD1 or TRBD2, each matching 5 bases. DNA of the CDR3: TGTGCCAGCAGCCGGGACGTGGGGACAGATACGCAGTATTTT. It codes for CASSRDVGTDTQYF.